This T cell receptor (beta chain) was found in a study of molecular identifiers for immune sequencing clone quantification. Study results and limitations: Reportedly, one cell's Jurkat TCR RNA was detected within 1,100,000 naive CD8 cells.

The CDR3 totals 16 residues. Germline V gene data show CDR1 as SGHTA and CDR2 as FQGNSA. Listed TCR primers and previously described methods were used for bulk TCR libraries. TCRdb itself ran the PCR reads through MiXCR, one entry per CDR3 protein. The repertoire has some 320,000 distinct CDR3 sequences, roughly a quarter of them found once; the top ten carry about 0.71%. Every naive CD8 library was made from between roughly 18,000 and 1,100,000 sorted cells with 10%, 30% or 50% RNA. This clonotype was recorded only once. Its antigen is still unknown. At one end the junction does not follow the germline gene, possibly because of a read error.

Sequencing was done on a sample of naive CD8+ T cells from blood, with Jurkat cell RNA spiked in. The subset here: FACS-sorted CD8+CD4-CCR7+CD45RA+ naive T cells. The chain couples TRBV7-2 to TRBJ1-1, with TRBD1 matching 8 bases. This sequence was found in a human donor in good health. Some libraries in this study had Jurkat cell RNA spiked in. The DNA for the CDR3 is TGTGCCAGCAGACGACCGCTCCAGGGGGCGCTTACTGAAGCTCTCTTT. This translates into CASRRPLQGALTEALF.